This T cell receptor beta chain was retrieved from a study of CXCR3-negative and CXCR3-positive naive CD8 T cells. Study conclusions and caveats: Surface CD5 looked about the same in the naive subsets, so the authors worked out TCR strength from TRB CDR3 properties. For memory CD8+ cells diversity was much lower, but both naive subsets had comparably high diversity. Upon cryopreservation, CXCR3 expression partially decreased, and most assays used fresh PBMCs.

As to this clonotype: The antigen remains unidentified.

The TRB libraries of cDNA were built by UMI-labeled 5' RACE. Using the 5' RACE reads, TCRdb records one entry per CDR3 protein without DNA. The sample includes 45,000 or so distinct CDR3 sequences. Germline CDR1 reads MNHEY; CDR2 reads SVGEGT. The CDR3 totals 12 residues. This TCR was recovered from a human donor in good health. Some clones in this sample may be carry-over from other donors' samples. The chain combines TRBV6-2 or TRBV6-3 with TRBJ1-2. The sample was memory CD8+ T cells from blood. CDR3 sequence: CASSYTNYGYTF.